This entry is about one TCR beta chain. The antigen is unknown. Measured with immunoSEQ multiplex PCR; TCRdb has only the in-frame clones, and not every one. The sample records about 3,200 clones, approximately 88% being singletons. Trimming shortened V by 5 bases and J by 11 bases, and 16 bases separated the two germline ends. Germline CDR1 MRHNA, CDR2 SNTAGT. The CDR3 contains 13 residues. The data derive from a study of STAT3 mutations in large granular lymphocyte leukemia. Across the whole study: Canonical activating STAT3 mutations were detected in roughly half of the longitudinally sequenced T-LGLL patients. Over half of T-LGLL patients had one or more immunosuppressive regimens.

Study-wide findings and caveats: TCR clonotype switching after therapy occurred in about 35% of the 18 patients. Every T-cell large granular lymphocyte leukemia patient had at least one immunodominant TCR beta clonotype.

The sequenced sample consisted of peripheral blood mononuclear cells. V usage is TRBV6-4 and J usage is TRBJ2-1, with D tentatively TRBD2 (6 bases). The sequence came from a man in his forties with T-cell large granular lymphocyte leukemia. Some clones in this sample may be carry-over from other donors' samples. DNA of the CDR3: TGTGCCAGCAGTCCGGAGGGATGGGCCCAGCAGTTCTTC. Translation: CASSPEGWAQQFF.